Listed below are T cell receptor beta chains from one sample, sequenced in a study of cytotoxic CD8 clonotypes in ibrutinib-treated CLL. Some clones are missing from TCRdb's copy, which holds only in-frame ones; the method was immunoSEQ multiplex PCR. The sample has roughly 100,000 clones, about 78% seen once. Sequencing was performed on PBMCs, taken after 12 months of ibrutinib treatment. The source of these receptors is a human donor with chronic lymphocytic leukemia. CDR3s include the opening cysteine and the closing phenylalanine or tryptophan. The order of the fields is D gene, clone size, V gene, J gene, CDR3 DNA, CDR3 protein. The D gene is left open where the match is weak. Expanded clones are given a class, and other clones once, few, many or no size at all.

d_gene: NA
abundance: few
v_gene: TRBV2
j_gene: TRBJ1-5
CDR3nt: TGTGCCAGCAGTGAAGGGGCGGGGGGTAGACAGCCCCAGCATTTT
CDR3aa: CASSEGAGGRQPQHF

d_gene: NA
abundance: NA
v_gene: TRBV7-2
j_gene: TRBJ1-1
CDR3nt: TGTGCCAGCAGCCAAGCCACTGAAGCTTTCTTT
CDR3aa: CASSQATEAFF

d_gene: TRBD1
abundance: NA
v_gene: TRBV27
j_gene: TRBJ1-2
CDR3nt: TGTGCCAGCAGTTACTCCCAGGGGGGCTATGGCTACACCTTC
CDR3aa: CASSYSQGGYGYTF

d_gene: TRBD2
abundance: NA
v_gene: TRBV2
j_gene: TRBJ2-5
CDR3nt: TGTGCCAGCACATTTGGTCTAGCGGGGGGTCAAGAGACCCAGTACTTC
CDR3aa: CASTFGLAGGQETQYF

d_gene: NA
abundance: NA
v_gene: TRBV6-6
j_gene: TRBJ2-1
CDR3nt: TGTGCCAGCAGTGATCGGACTTCCTACAATGAGCAGTTCTTC
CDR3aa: CASSDRTSYNEQFF

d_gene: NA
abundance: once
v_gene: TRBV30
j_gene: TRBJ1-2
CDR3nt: TGTGCCTGGAGTGCAGAGACAGATGGCTACACCTTC
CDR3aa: CAWSAETDGYTF

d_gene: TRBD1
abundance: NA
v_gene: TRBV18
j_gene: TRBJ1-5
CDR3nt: TGTGCCAGCTCCCTTGGGACAGGGCAGGAGAGCCAGCCCCAGCATTTT
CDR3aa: CASSLGTGQESQPQHF

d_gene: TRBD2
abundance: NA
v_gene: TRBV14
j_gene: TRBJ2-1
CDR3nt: TGTGCCAGCAGCCAAGATAAGAGGACTAGCGGGGGTTCGAGCTCCTACAATGAGCAGTTCTTC
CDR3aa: CASSQDKRTSGGSSSYNEQFF

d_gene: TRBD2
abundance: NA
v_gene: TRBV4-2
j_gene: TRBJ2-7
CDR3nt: TGTGCCAGCAGCCAAGAAGGTCTAGCGGGGTCCTACGAGCAGTACTTC
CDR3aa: CASSQEGLAGSYEQYF

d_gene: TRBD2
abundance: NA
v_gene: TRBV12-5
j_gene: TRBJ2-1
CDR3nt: TGTGCTAGTGGTTTGCCGGCTAGCGGGAACAATGAGCAGTTCTTC
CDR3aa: CASGLPASGNNEQFF

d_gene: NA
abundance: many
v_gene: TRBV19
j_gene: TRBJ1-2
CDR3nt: TGTGCCAGTAGTCGAGCCGTTGGATATGGCTACACCTTC
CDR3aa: CASSRAVGYGYTF

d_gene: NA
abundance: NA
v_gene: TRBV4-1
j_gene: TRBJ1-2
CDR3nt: TGCGCCAGCAGCCCAGTCATGGTAGTGCCCAACTCGGGGTCCCGCTACACCTTC
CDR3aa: CASSPVMVVPNSGSRYTF

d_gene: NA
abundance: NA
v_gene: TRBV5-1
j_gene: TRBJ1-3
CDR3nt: TGCGCCAGCAGCTTCGACATGGAGGTCTCCGGAAACACCATATATTTT
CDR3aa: CASSFDMEVSGNTIYF

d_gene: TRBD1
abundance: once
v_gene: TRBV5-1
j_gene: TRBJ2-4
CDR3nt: TGCGCCAGCAGCGAACTCCCGGGACAGGAATCCATTCAGTACTTC
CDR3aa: CASSELPGQESIQYF

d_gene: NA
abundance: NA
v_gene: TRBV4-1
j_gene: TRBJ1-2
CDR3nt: TGCGCCAGCAGCCAAGAGGGCCTCAGGGGAGAAGGGGGCTACACCTTC
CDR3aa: CASSQEGLRGEGGYTF

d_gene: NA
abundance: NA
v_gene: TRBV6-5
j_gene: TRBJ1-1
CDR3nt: TGTGCCAGCAGTTACGGGGGCAATTATGGGAACACTGAAGCTTTCTTT
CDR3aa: CASSYGGNYGNTEAFF

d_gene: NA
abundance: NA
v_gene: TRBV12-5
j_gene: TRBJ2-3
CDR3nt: TGTGCTAGTGGTGCCCCGGGGACCGGTGCCTTCACAGATACGCAGTATTTT
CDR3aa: CASGAPGTGAFTDTQYF